This is a list of T cell receptor beta chains from one sample in a study of cytomegalovirus exposure and HLA in healthy donors. Produced via immunoSEQ multiplex PCR; TCRdb's table is partial and in-frame only. The sample has around 100,000 clones; 65% to 80% are singletons. What was sequenced was PBMCs. These receptors originate from a young woman in good health and CMV-seropositive. The CDR3 runs from the conserved cysteine through the conserved F or W. A D gene is named only where the DNA matches it firmly. Clone size is not always given. Where it is, it says once, few, many or a class for expanded clones.

abundance	v_gene	j_gene	len	d_gene	CDR3nt	CDR3aa
.	TRBV18	TRBJ2-2	16	.	TGTGCCAGCTCGGGAGTACGCGGGCAAGGCGCCGGGGAGCTGTTTTTT	CASSGVRGQGAGELFF
.	TRBV9	TRBJ2-3	15	.	TGTGCCAGCAGCGTAGATTGGAGTGGCGCAGATACGCAGTATTTT	CASSVDWSGADTQYF
.	TRBV7-9	TRBJ1-5	13	.	TGTGCCAGCAACGAGGGTCGGGATCAGCCCCAGCATTTT	CASNEGRDQPQHF
.	TRBV9	TRBJ1-3	15	.	TGTGCCAGCAGCGTCGCGGCAGCCCCTGGAAACACCATATATTTT	CASSVAAAPGNTIYF
.	TRBV28	TRBJ1-1	14	TRBD1	TGTGCCAGCAGTCCACAGGGGGAGAACACTGAAGCTTTCTTT	CASSPQGENTEAFF
.	TRBV28	TRBJ2-7	17	TRBD1	TGTGCCAGCAGTTTTGGCCTCGGGACAGAGAGCTCCTACGAGCAGTACTTC	CASSFGLGTESSYEQYF
few	TRBV7-9	TRBJ2-5	15	TRBD1	TGTGCCAGCAGCGAGCCGGGACAGGGGCCTCCCCGGCAGTACTTC	CASSEPGQGPPRQYF
once	TRBV6-5	TRBJ1-4	15	.	TGTGCCAGCAGTTACTCTCCGGCAACTAATGAAAAACTGTTTTTT	CASSYSPATNEKLFF
few	TRBV6-1	TRBJ1-4	15	.	TGTGCCAGCAGTGACAGGGGATTAACTAATGAAAAACTGTTTTTT	CASSDRGLTNEKLFF
.	TRBV5-1	TRBJ1-1	13	TRBD1	TGCGCCAGCAGCTGGACAGGGCTGACTGAAGCTTTCTTT	CASSWTGLTEAFF
few	TRBV6-1	TRBJ2-7	17	TRBD1	TGTGCCAGCAGTGAATTCGGGTGGACAGGTTGGACCTACGAGCAGTACTTC	CASSEFGWTGWTYEQYF
.	TRBV7-2	TRBJ2-1	17	TRBD2	TGTGCCAGCAGCTTAACCTCAGGACTAGCGGGAGACAATGAGCAGTTCTTC	CASSLTSGLAGDNEQFF
.	TRBV10-3	TRBJ2-3	14	.	TGTGCCATCAGTGGAGGTGTCGATTCGGATACGCAGTATTTT	CAISGGVDSDTQYF
.	TRBV7-3	TRBJ2-1	13	.	TGTGCCAGCAGCTTGTTGACTAGGGATGAGCAGTTCTTC	CASSLLTRDEQFF
.	TRBV14	TRBJ1-2	16	.	TGTGCCAGCAGCCAGCGGGCAGGGGATAATCGATGGGGCTACACCTTC	CASSQRAGDNRWGYTF
few	TRBV10-3	TRBJ2-1	14	.	TGTGCCATCAGAGGCCGGGATTTCAACAATGAGCAGTTCTTC	CAIRGRDFNNEQFF
.	TRBV5-6	TRBJ2-7	15	TRBD2	TGTGCCAGCAGCTTGGCGGGGGGGGGCAGGTACGAGCAGTACTTC	CASSLAGGGRYEQYF
.	TRBV6-5	TRBJ1-2	13	TRBD1	TGTGCCAGCAGCCGGGGACAGGGAGGCGGCTACACCTTC	CASSRGQGGGYTF
.	TRBV2	TRBJ2-3	13	TRBD1	TGTGCCAGCAGTGAATCCAGGGGGACTACGCAGTATTTT	CASSESRGTTQYF
few	TRBV7-8	TRBJ1-4	16	.	TGTGCCAGCAGCTTAGGGTCGGGGATGACTAATGAAAAACTGTTTTTT	CASSLGSGMTNEKLFF
.	TRBV30	TRBJ1-5	14	.	TGTGCCTGGAGTCTGGGGGGTAGCAATCAGCCCCAGCATTTT	CAWSLGGSNQPQHF
.	TRBV6-1	TRBJ2-1	12	.	TGTGCCAGCAGTAGCAGGGTCCATGAGCAGTTCTTC	CASSSRVHEQFF
.	TRBV7-3	TRBJ1-2	16	TRBD1	TGTGCCAGCAGCCCCAGTCCTGGGACAGGGGTTTATGGCTACACCTTC	CASSPSPGTGVYGYTF
.	TRBV5-6	TRBJ1-4	17	.	TGTGCCAGCAGCCTGGGGATCGAAGGGACACCTAATGAAAAACTGTTTTTT	CASSLGIEGTPNEKLFF
.	TRBV27	TRBJ1-2	15	TRBD1	TGTGCCAGCAGTTTATCCAGGAGGGGGCAGCATGGCTACACCTTC	CASSLSRRGQHGYTF
.	TRBV29-1	TRBJ2-1	12	.	TGCAGCGTTGAACGTCAGTACAATGAGCAGTTCTTC	CSVERQYNEQFF
.	TRBV7-2	TRBJ2-3	13	.	TGTGCCAGCAGCTCCCTTAGCACAGATACGCAGTATTTT	CASSSLSTDTQYF
.	TRBV6-1	TRBJ1-2	14	.	TGTGCCAGCAGTAAGACAGAGTCAGGCTATGGCTACACCTTC	CASSKTESGYGYTF
.	TRBV7-8	TRBJ1-4	15	.	TGTGCCAGCAGCTGGCAGGGGAGAGGAATTGAAAAACTGTTTTTT	CASSWQGRGIEKLFF
medium-sized	TRBV28	TRBJ1-5	11	.	TGTGCCAGCAGTTTTCCGCAGCCCCAGCATTTT	CASSFPQPQHF
.	TRBV5-1	TRBJ2-1	16	TRBD2	TGCGCCAGCAGCTGGCTCGGGACTAGCGGGGCTGATGAGCAGTTCTTC	CASSWLGTSGADEQFF
.	TRBV7-3	TRBJ2-7	13	.	TGTGCCAGCAGCTTAAGGAAGGGGGTAGGACTGTACTTC	CASSLRKGVGLYF
.	TRBV2	TRBJ2-2	16	.	TGTGCCAGCAGTGAAGGGGGGACATCGAACACCGGGGAGCTGTTTTTT	CASSEGGTSNTGELFF
.	TRBV13	TRBJ2-7	14	TRBD1	TGTGCCAGCAGCAACGGACAGGAACCCTACGAGCAGTACTTC	CASSNGQEPYEQYF
.	TRBV28	TRBJ2-7	14	TRBD2	TGTGCCAGCAGTTTTGGTCTACTCTCGGGGGGGCAGTACTTC	CASSFGLLSGGQYF